This TCR beta chain was retrieved from a study of T-cell memory formation after mild COVID-19. Study-wide results and caveats: CD4+ clones that contracted lay mainly in CM and EM; CD8+ ones lay in EMRA. A second wave of clones peaked on day 37, and their SARS-CoV-2 specificity went unconfirmed. Pre-infection memory showed some responding clones, and this suggested that cross-reactive memory joined.

The sample holds a few counts of this clonotype. Its antigen remains unidentified. The authors produced TCR alpha and TCR beta cDNA libraries with sample barcodes and UMIs by 5'RACE using constant-segment primers. MiXCR was run by TCRdb on the 5' RACE reads, yielding one entry per CDR3 protein. The data show 400,000 or so distinct CDR3 sequences, about 20% seen once. J gave up 9 bases and V 5 bases, and 4 bases lay outside the gene matches. Germline CDR1 SGHRS, CDR2 YFSETQ. The CDR3 runs 13 residues. Sequencing input: PBMCs or a T cell subset sorted from them (not recorded which). The sequence came from an adult woman who had mild COVID-19 (a few samples of this study predate the infection). Cell type and time point are not known. The chain employs TRBV5-1 and TRBJ2-1; TRBD2 aligns across 11 bases. The CDR3 nucleotides read TGCGCCAGCAGTCAGACTAGCGGGATTGAGCAGTTCTTC. Amino acids: CASSQTSGIEQFF.